This T cell receptor (beta chain) stems from a study of tumor and adjacent non-tumor tissue in lung cancer. TCRbeta libraries were built with three rounds of nested PCR, modified from ARM-PCR. TCRdb redid the calling of the multiplex PCR reads with MiXCR, one entry per CDR3 protein. The data hold about 98,000 distinct CDR3 sequences, with 75% to 85% observed a single time. No cell sorting was done before RNA was extracted from the tissue. More than 3 cm separated this lung sample from the edge of the tumor. This clonotype was seen once. At one of its ends the junction is not consistent with the germline gene, which may arise from a read error. Germline V gives CDR1 SGHAT, CDR2 FQNNGV. The CDR3 length is 14 residues.

The TCR comes from a man aged 60-69 years with small cell lung cancer. The rearrangement links TRBV11-2 to TRBJ2-1; TRBD1 is a possible D gene (5 bases). Input material: distant non-tumor lung tissue. DNA for the CDR3: TGTGCCAGCAGTCCAGTCACTGGGGCGGTTGACCAGTCTTTC. Its translation is CASSPVTGAVDQSF.